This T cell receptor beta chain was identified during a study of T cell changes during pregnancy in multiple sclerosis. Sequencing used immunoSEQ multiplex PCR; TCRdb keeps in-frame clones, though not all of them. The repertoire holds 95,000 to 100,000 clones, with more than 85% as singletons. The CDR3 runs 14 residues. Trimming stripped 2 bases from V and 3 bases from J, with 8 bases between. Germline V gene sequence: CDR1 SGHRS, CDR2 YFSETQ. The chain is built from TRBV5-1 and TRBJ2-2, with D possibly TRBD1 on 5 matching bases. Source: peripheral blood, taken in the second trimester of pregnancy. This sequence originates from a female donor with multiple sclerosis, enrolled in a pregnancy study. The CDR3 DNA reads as TGCGCCAGCAGCTTCACAGGCGACACCGGGGAGCTGTTTTTT. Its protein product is CASSFTGDTGELFF.